The 18 T cell receptor beta chains listed next were all sequenced from one sample in a study of CD8 T cells in ankylosing spondylitis. Each CDR3 protein gets one entry after TCRdb re-called the 5' RACE reads with MiXCR. The table lists some 63,000 distinct CDR3 sequences, 6.2% of them singletons, with around 5% in the top ten. The sequencing input was synovial fluid, either unsorted or a sorted T cell fraction (not recorded which). These receptors were collected from a male donor with ankylosing spondylitis.

This clonotype has a handful of counts. The V and J genes are TRBV28 and TRBJ1-2, with D maybe TRBD1 (5 bases). Per the germline V gene, CDR1 is MDHEN and CDR2 is SYDVKM. Trimming removed 3 bases from V and 8 bases from J, with 19 bases in between. The CDR3 is made up of 15 amino acids. CDR3 sequence: CASSFGGGGFRGYTF. The DNA for the CDR3 is TGTGCCAGCAGTTTCGGGGGGGGAGGGTTTCGAGGCTACACCTTC.

There are many counts of this clonotype. The chain carries TRBV2 and TRBJ1-1; tentative D call: TRBD1 (5 bases). The CDR3 loop spans 14 amino acids. Trimming cost V 3 bases and J 5 bases, with 13 bases left between them. Germline V CDR1 and CDR2: SNHLY, FYNNEI. CDR3 coding DNA: TGTGCCAGCAGTGACGCAGGGATTGAGACTGAAGCTTTCTTT. This gives the protein CASSDAGIETEAFF.

At least ten counts were recorded for this clonotype. CDR3 nucleotide sequence: TGCGCCAGCAGCCGCGGGGACAGGCCGGTGGCTGAAGCTTTCTTT. Amino acid sequence: CASSRGDRPVAEAFF. The chain employs TRBV4-1 and TRBJ1-1, with 8 bases identical to TRBD1. The CDR3 consists of 15 residues. CDR1 and CDR2 from the germline V gene are MGHRA and YSYEKL. V dropped 4 bases and J dropped 6; count of bases not matched to a gene: 10.

This clonotype was counted ten times or more. The chain combines TRBV20-1 with TRBJ2-2, with D possibly being TRBD2 (5 bases). The germline V and J ends were trimmed by 5 bases and 0 bases, with 10 bases remaining between them. The germline V gene encodes CDR1 DFQATT and CDR2 SNEGSKA (reference sequence). This CDR3 has 14 residues. The CDR3 is CSALSGANTGELFF. The DNA for the CDR3 is TGCAGTGCTCTAAGCGGCGCGAACACCGGGGAGCTGTTTTTT.

This chain links TRBV7-2 with TRBJ2-3; the D gene is possibly TRBD1 (6 bases). Germline V gene sequence: CDR1 SGHTA, CDR2 FQGNSA. The CDR3 length is 15 residues. Trimming shortened V by 5 bases and J by 3 bases, and 15 bases separated the two germline ends. For the CDR3, the DNA is TGTGCCAGCAGCATAACAGGGTTGAGGACAGATACGCAGTATTTT. It yields the protein CASSITGLRTDTQYF.

This clonotype was counted many times. This chain links TRBV16 with TRBJ1-1, with unresolved D. Per the germline V gene, CDR1 is KGHSY and CDR2 is FQNENV. Trimming stripped 0 bases from V and 1 base from J, with 6 bases between. The CDR3 runs to 14 residues. This chain's CDR3 is CASSQSPGNTEAFF. The CDR3 coding sequence is TGTGCCAGCAGCCAATCACCCGGGAACACTGAAGCTTTCTTT.

The chain recombines TRBV4-2 with TRBJ2-1; TRBD1 aligns across 8 bases. This CDR3 is 17 amino acids long. The ends lost 0 bases at V and 4 bases at J; junction bases unmatched: 8. CDR1 is LGHNA and CDR2 is YNFKEQ in the germline V gene. The CDR3 loop is CASSQDFGTGEYNEQFF. The CDR3 DNA reads TGTGCCAGCAGCCAAGATTTTGGGACAGGAGAATACAATGAGCAGTTCTTC.

The sample holds a few counts of this clonotype. The chain employs TRBV4-1 and TRBJ2-2, with 7 bases aligning to TRBD1. V lost 4 bases to trimming and J lost 1 base; unmatched junction nucleotides: 12. The CDR3 spans 18 residues. Germline V gene sequence: CDR1 MGHRA, CDR2 YSYEKL. CDR3 DNA sequence: TGCGCCAGCAGCCTTCGTGGACAGGAGAATATGAACACCGGGGAGCTGTTTTTT. It encodes CASSLRGQENMNTGELFF.

This clonotype was counted at least ten times. This chain uses TRBV6-1 with TRBJ2-1, with a tentative D call TRBD2 (6 bases). CDR1 and CDR2 (germline): MNHNS, SASEGT. Trimming removed 4 bases at V and 4 bases at J, with 17 bases between. The CDR3 is 16 amino acids. The CDR3: CASSVTSIGGYNEQFF. The CDR3 region has the DNA TGTGCCAGCAGTGTGACAAGTATCGGGGGTTACAATGAGCAGTTCTTC.

This clonotype was seen a handful of times. This sequence joins TRBV4-2 and TRBJ2-6; 7 nucleotides align to TRBD1. V trimming: 2 bases; J trimming: 4 bases; junction bases outside the gene matches: 5. There are 16 residues in the CDR3. In germline, CDR1 is LGHNA, CDR2 YNFKEQ. The CDR3 sequence is CASSQQGVRGANVLTF. The CDR3 DNA is TGTGCCAGCAGCCAACAGGGGGTGAGAGGGGCCAACGTCCTGACTTTC.

This clonotype came up many times. This chain uses TRBV28 with TRBJ2-5; the D gene is possibly TRBD1 (5 bases). The V end lost 4 bases, the J end lost 9 bases, and 15 bases lay between the germline ends. This CDR3 has 13 residues. The V gene's germline CDR1 is MDHEN and CDR2 SYDVKM. The CDR3 DNA follows: TGTGCCAGCAGTTCCAGGGCCCCCCCGTCCCAGTACTTC. Residues: CASSSRAPPSQYF.

The chain combines TRBV19 with TRBJ2-7; D unresolved. Germline V gives CDR1 LNHDA, CDR2 SQIVND (reference sequence). Trimming removed 4 bases from V and 11 bases from J, with 15 bases in between. The CDR3 has 12 amino acids. CDR3 loop: CASSRPLASKYF. CDR3 nucleotide sequence: TGTGCCAGTAGTAGACCTCTCGCCTCTAAGTACTTC.

The chain uses TRBV7-8 and TRBJ1-4; D not resolved. This CDR3 region has 16 residues. Trimming removed 1 base from V and 0 bases from J, with 9 bases in between. Germline lookup yields CDR1 SGHVS and CDR2 FQNEAQ. The CDR3 region has the DNA TGTGCCAGCAGCTTAGGGGTAACCGCAACTAATGAAAAACTGTTTTTT. It yields the protein CASSLGVTATNEKLFF.

This clonotype was observed a handful of times. V is TRBV20-1 and J is TRBJ1-6; D unclear. The CDR3 is 14 amino acids. Germline loops: CDR1 DFQATT, CDR2 SNEGSKA (reference sequence). The ends were cut back, 6 bases at V and 8 bases at J, with 17 bases in the middle. CDR3 DNA: TGCAGTGCCCGCCCGCGGGCCGTGGATTCACCCCTCCACTTT. Its protein product is CSARPRAVDSPLHF.

V is TRBV5-1 and J is TRBJ2-1; possible D gene TRBD2, 5 bases. The CDR3 is 15 residues long. Germline-derived CDR1 and CDR2 are SGHRS and YFSETQ. Trimming shortened V by 4 bases and J by 8 bases, and 19 bases separated the two germline ends. CDR3 in amino acids: CASSPRWESYDEQFF. The CDR3 bases are TGCGCCAGCAGCCCCCGATGGGAGTCGTACGATGAGCAGTTCTTC.

In its sample, this clonotype was seen a few times. The chain couples TRBV11-2 to TRBJ2-6; D is perhaps TRBD2 (6 bases). The CDR3 is 18 residues long. Germline values: CDR1 SGHAT, CDR2 FQNNGV. V was shortened by 5 bases and J by 0 bases, with 17 bases between the two germline ends. The CDR3 DNA reads TGTGCCAGCAGCCCCTTCCGGGGACTGGGCTCTGGGGCCAACGTCCTGACTTTC. Amino acids: CASSPFRGLGSGANVLTF.

This clonotype was counted ten times or more. V is TRBV29-1 and J is TRBJ1-2; D ambiguous. V lost 8 bases and J lost 6, with 16 bases in between. CDR1 is SQVTM, CDR2 ANQGSEA, per germline. The CDR3 runs 12 residues. CDR3 protein: CSLLGQDDGYTF. The DNA of the CDR3 is TGCAGCCTGTTAGGGCAGGATGATGGCTACACCTTC.

This clonotype was detected many times. CDR3 protein: CASSQAAEAFF. The CDR3 bases are TGTGCCAGCAGCCAGGCGGCTGAAGCTTTCTTT. The chain carries TRBV7-9 and TRBJ1-1; D gene ambiguous. The V gene's germline CDR1 is SEHNR and CDR2 FQNEAQ (reference sequence). The V and J ends lost 5 bases and 6 bases respectively, with 7 bases between them. This CDR3 is 11 amino acids long.